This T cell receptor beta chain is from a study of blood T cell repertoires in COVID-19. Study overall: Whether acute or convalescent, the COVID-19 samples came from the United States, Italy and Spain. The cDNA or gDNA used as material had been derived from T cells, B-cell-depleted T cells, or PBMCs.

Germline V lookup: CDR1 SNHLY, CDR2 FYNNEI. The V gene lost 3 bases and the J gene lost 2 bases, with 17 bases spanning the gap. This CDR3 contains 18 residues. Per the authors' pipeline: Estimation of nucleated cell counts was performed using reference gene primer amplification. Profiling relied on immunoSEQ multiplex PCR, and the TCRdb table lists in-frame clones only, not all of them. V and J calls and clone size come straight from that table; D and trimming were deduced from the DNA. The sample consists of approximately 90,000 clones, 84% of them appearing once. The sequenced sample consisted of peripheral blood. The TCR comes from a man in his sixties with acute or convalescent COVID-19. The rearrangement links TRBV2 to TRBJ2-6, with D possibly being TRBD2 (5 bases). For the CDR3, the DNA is TGTGCCAGCAGTGATTCCGTACAACGACTACCTGGGGCCAACGTCCTGACTTTC. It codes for CASSDSVQRLPGANVLTF. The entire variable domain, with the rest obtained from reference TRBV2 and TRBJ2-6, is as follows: EPEVTQTPSHQVTQMGQEVILRCVPISNHLYFYWYRQILGQKVEFLVSFYNNEISEKSEIFDDQFSVERPDGSNFTLKIRSTKLEDSAMYFCASSDSVQRLPGANVLTFGAGSRLTVL.